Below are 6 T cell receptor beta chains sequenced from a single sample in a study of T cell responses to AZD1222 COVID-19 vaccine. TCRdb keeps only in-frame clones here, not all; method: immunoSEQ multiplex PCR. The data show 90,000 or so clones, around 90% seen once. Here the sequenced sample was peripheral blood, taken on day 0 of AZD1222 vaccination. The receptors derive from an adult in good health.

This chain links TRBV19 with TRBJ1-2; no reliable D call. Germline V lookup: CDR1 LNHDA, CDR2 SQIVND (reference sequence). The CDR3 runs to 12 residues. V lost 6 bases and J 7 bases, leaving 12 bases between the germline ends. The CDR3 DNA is TGTGCCAGTAGGCCCGGACGTCTTGGCTACACCTTC. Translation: CASRPGRLGYTF.

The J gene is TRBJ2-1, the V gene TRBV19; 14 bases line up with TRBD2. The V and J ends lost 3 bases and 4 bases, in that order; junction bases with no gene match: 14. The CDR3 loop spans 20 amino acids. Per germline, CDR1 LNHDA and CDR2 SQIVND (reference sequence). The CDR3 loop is CASSIPKTSGGAFGYNEQFF. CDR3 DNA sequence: TGTGCCAGTAGTATTCCCAAGACTAGCGGGGGGGCATTCGGTTACAATGAGCAGTTCTTC.

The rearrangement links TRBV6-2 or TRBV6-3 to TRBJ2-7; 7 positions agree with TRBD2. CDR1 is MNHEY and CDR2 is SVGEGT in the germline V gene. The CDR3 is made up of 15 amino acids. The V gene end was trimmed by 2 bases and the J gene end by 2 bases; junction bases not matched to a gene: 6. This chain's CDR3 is CASSYASGVTYEQYF. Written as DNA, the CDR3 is TGTGCCAGCAGTTACGCCAGCGGGGTGACCTACGAGCAGTACTTC.

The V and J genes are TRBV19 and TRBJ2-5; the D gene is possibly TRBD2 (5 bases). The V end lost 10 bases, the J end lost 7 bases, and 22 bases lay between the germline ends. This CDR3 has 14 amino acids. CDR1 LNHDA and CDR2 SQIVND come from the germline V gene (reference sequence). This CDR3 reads CATERRAGLGTQYF. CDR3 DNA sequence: TGTGCCACTGAGAGACGGGCCGGACTGGGGACCCAGTACTTC. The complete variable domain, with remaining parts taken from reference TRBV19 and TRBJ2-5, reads DGGITQSPKYLFRKEGQNVTLSCEQNLNHDAMYWYRQDPGQGLRLIYYSQIVNDFQKGDIAEGYSVSREKKESFPLTVTSAQKNPTAFYLCATERRAGLGTQYFGPGTRLLVL.

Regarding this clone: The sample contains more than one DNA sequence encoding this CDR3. The CDR3 protein is CASSYSGVSGNTIYF. The CDR3 bases are TGTGCCAGCAGTTACTCGGGGGTCTCGGGAAACACCATATATTTT. The chain links TRBV6-5 to TRBJ1-3, with a possible D match to TRBD1 (5 bases). The CDR3 length is 15 residues. Trimming shortened V by 0 bases and J by 4 bases, and 10 bases separated the two germline ends. Germline lookup yields CDR1 MNHEY and CDR2 SVGAGI.

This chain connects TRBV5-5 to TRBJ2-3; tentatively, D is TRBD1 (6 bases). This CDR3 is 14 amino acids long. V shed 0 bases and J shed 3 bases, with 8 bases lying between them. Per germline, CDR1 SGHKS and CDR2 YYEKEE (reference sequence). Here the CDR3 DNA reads TGTGCCAGCAGCTTGGTTACAGGGACAGATACGCAGTATTTT. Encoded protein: CASSLVTGTDTQYF.